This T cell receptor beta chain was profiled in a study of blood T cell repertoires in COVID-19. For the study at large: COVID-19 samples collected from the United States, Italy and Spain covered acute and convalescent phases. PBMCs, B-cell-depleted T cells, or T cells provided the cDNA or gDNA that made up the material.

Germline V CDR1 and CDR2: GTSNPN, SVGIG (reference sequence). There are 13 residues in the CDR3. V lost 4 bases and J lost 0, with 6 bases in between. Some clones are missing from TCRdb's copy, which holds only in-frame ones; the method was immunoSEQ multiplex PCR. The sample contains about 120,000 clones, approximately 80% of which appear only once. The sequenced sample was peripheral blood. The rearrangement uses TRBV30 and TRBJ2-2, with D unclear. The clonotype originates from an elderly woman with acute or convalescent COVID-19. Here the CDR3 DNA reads TGTGCCTGGACACACACGAACACCGGGGAGCTGTTTTTT. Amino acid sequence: CAWTHTNTGELFF.